This TCR beta chain appears in the sequencing data of a study of T cell responses to AZD1222 COVID-19 vaccine. Study-wide context: Pooled samples include second doses given at about 4 or 12 weeks. Study-level results: Across the whole spike, CD4 TCRs peaked at regions 160-218 and 743-854. Baseline seropositivity characterized only a handful of AZD1222 recipients.

A note on this clone: Its antigen is currently unknown.

Repertoires were generated with immunoSEQ multiplex PCR, while TCRdb's copy carries only in-frame clones and drops some. The top ten hold less than 5.5% of the sample, which has approximately 170,000 clones, more than 85% seen once. The sequence was collected from an adult in good health. The material was peripheral blood, obtained on day 0 of AZD1222 vaccination.

This chain's CDR3 is CASSFSSGRGDQPQHF. DNA for the CDR3: TGTGCCAGCAGTTTCTCCTCGGGACGGGGCGATCAGCCCCAGCATTTT. The chain couples TRBV6-5 to TRBJ1-5, with TRBD1 as a possible D gene (5 bases). Germline-derived CDR1 and CDR2 are MNHEY and SVGAGI. The CDR3 covers 16 residues. Deletions cut 4 bases from V and 5 bases from J, with 18 bases between.